This T cell receptor beta chain was identified during a study of T cell changes during pregnancy in multiple sclerosis. Clones were read by immunoSEQ multiplex PCR, and TCRdb kept only the in-frame ones, dropping some. The data show 80,000 to 130,000 clones, 90% to 95% seen once. Sequences were derived from peripheral blood, sampled before pregnancy. The sequence was collected from a female donor with multiple sclerosis, enrolled in a pregnancy study.

The CDR3 loop is CASSVNWDSNYGYTF. The CDR3 DNA is TGTGCCAGCAGCGTAAACTGGGACAGCAACTATGGCTACACCTTC. The gene calls are TRBV9 and TRBJ1-2, with TRBD1 identical over 7 bases. Germline loops: CDR1 SGDLS, CDR2 YYNGEE. J gave up 2 bases and V 1 base, and 5 bases lay outside the gene matches. The CDR3 totals 15 residues.